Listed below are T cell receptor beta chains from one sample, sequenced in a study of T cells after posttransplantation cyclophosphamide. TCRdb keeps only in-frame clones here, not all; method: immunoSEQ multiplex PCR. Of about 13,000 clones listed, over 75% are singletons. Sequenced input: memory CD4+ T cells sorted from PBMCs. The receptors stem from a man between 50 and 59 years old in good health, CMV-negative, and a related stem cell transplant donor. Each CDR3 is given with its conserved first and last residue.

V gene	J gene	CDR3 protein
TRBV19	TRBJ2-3	CASSIRLAGDAYTQYF
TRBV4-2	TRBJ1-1	CASSQEGGTGAFF
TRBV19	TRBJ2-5	CASSPTSGGRETQYF
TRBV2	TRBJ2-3	CASSEQRDTDTQYF
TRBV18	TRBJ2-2	CASSPGLAGTGELFF
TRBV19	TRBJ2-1	CASDDSGGNEQFF
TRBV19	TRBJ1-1	CASSIVSGDEAFF
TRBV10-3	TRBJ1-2	CAISESAASNYGYTF
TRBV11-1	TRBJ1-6	CASSRDSIRSPLHF
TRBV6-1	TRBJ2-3	CASSVHSAGGTYF
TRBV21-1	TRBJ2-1	CASRSGRVENEQFF
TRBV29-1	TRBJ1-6	CSVREQENSPLHF
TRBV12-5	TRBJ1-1	CASGKATEAEAFF
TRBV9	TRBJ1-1	CASSTRTGSTEAFF
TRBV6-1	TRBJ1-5	CASSEGQGRVNQPQHF
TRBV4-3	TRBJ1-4	CASSRSYRGEKLFF
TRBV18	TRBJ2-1	CASSPNVADNNEQFF
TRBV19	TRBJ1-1	CASSLGSTEAFF
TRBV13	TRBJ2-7	CASSPGTSFNEQYF
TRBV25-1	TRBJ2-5	CASSRRGGTQYF
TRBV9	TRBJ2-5	CASSRLSGQGRETQYF
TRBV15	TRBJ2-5	CATSRAVEETQYF
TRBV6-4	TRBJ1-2	CASSDVPGQGYGYTF
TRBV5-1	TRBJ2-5	CASTPLGSETQYF
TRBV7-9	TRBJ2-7	CASRTGGTSGSYEQYF
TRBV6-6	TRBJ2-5	CASSPEGEETQYF
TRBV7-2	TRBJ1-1	CASSFGQVNTEAFF
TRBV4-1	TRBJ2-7	CASSYGHDSSYEQYF
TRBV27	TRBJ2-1	CASSSLTSGSGNEQFF
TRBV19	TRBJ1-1	CASRAGVPPEAFF
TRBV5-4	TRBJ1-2	CASRLESDYGYTF
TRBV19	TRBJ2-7	CASSLLAGQNYEQYF
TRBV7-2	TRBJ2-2	CASSLWGVIAGELFF
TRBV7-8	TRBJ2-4	CASSPPLRFGGAKNIQYF
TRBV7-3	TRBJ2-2	CASSLVAGADTGELFF
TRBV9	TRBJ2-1	CASSPIPAGGTGEQFF
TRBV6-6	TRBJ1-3	CASSFNSRNTIYF
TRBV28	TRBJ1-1	CASSFMPIRGTEAFF
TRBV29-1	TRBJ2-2	CSVGQNTGELFF
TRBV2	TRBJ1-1	CASSEGTGAMNTEAFF
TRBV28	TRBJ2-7	CASIEGGTYEQYF
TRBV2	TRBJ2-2	CASKRDRGDPGELFF
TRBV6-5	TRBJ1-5	CASSYSSRGFNQPQHF
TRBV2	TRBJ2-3	CASSENRDTDTQYF
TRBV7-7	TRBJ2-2	CASSDDQVGDVDTGELFF